Reported below is one T cell receptor (beta chain). The data originate from a study of T cell changes during pregnancy in multiple sclerosis. The table came from immunoSEQ multiplex PCR; TCRdb's copy has only in-frame clones and leaves some out. The sample carries approximately 60,000 clones, about 90% recorded once. With V trimmed by 0 bases and J by 4 bases, 8 bases remained unmatched. This CDR3 region has 16 residues. The germline V gene encodes CDR1 SGHDT and CDR2 YYEEEE. J is TRBJ2-5 and V is TRBV5-6; 8 nucleotides match TRBD2. This sequence originates from a female donor in good health, enrolled as a control in a pregnancy study. The starting material was peripheral blood, obtained in the third trimester of pregnancy. The CDR3: CASSLVVSGVSETQYF. DNA for the CDR3: TGTGCCAGCAGCTTGGTTGTTAGCGGGGTATCAGAGACCCAGTACTTC.